One TCR beta chain is described in this entry. What it recognizes is unknown. The CDR3 is made up of 18 amino acids. In germline, CDR1 is LNHDA, CDR2 SQIVND (reference sequence). J was trimmed by 2 bases and V by 3 bases; bases with no gene match: 11. Each diagnosis drew on symptoms, thyroxine, TRAb, thyroid ultrasound and orbital computed tomography findings. This sample stems from a study of T cells in Graves' hyperthyroidism and ophthalmopathy. Study observations and caveats: Peripheral blood also featured most of the thyroid clonotypes expanded above 0.001.

Researchers took RNA transcripts and amplified the TCR beta CDR3 regions from them. Initially, a first-round RT-PCR of the TCR CDR3 employed the HTBI primer set. TCRdb reprocessed the multiplex PCR reads with MiXCR, giving one entry per CDR3 protein. Of around 600,000 distinct CDR3 sequences in the sample, just under 45% are singletons; the top ten hold about 7%. This receptor was taken from an adult man with Graves' disease, either hyperthyroidism or ophthalmopathy (not recorded which). The sample comprised peripheral blood or thyroid tissue (not recorded which). The chain carries TRBV19 and TRBJ2-5; 11 bases are shared with TRBD2. The CDR3 loop is CASSITSGGPGKQETQYF. CDR3 DNA sequence: TGTGCCAGTAGTATCACTAGCGGGGGCCCCGGCAAACAAGAGACCCAGTACTTC.